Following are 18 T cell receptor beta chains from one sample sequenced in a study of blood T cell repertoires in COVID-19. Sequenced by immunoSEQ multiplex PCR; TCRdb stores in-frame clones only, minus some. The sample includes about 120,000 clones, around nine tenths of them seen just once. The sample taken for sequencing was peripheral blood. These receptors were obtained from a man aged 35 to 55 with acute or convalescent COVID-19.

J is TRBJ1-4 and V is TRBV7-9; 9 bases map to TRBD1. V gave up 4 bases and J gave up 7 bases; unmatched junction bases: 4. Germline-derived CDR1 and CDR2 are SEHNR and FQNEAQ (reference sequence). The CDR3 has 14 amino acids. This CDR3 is CASSSDRGGEKLFF. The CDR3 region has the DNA TGTGCCAGCAGCTCGGACAGGGGTGGTGAAAAACTGTTTTTT. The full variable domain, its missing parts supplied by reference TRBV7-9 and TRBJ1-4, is DTGVSQNPRHKITKRGQNVTFRCDPISEHNRLYWYRQTLGQGPEFLTYFQNEAQLEKSRLLSDRFSAERPKGSFSTLEIQRTEQGDSAMYLCASSSDRGGEKLFFGSGTQLSVL.

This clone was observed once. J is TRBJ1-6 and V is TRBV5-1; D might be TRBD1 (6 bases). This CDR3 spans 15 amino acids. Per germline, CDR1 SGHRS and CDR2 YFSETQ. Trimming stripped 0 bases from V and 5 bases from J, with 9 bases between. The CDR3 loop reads CASSLGQGHNSPLHF. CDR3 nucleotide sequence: TGCGCCAGCAGCTTGGGGCAGGGGCATAATTCACCCCTCCACTTT.

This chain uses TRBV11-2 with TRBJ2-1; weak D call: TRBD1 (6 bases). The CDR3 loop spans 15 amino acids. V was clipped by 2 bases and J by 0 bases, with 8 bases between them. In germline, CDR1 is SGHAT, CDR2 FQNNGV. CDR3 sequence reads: CASSLQDSSYNEQFF. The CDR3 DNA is TGTGCCAGCAGCTTACAGGACAGCTCCTACAATGAGCAGTTCTTC. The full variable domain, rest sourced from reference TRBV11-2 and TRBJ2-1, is EAGVAQSPRYKIIEKRQSVAFWCNPISGHATLYWYQQILGQGPKLLIQFQNNGVVDDSQLPKDRFSAERLKGVDSTLKIQPAKLEDSAVYLCASSLQDSSYNEQFFGPGTRLTVL.

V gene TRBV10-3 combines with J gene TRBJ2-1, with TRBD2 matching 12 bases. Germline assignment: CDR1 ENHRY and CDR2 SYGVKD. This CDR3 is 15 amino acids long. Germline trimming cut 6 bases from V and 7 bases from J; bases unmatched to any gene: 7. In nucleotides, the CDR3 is TGTGCCATCAGCCCCTCAACTAGCGGGAGGAATGAGCAGTTCTTC. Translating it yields CAISPSTSGRNEQFF.

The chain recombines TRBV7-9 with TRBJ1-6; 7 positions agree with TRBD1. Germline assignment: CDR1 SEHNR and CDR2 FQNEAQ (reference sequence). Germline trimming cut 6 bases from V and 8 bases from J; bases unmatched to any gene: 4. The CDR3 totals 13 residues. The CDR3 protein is CASRPQGDSPLHF. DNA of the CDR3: TGTGCCAGCAGGCCGCAGGGGGATTCACCCCTCCACTTT.

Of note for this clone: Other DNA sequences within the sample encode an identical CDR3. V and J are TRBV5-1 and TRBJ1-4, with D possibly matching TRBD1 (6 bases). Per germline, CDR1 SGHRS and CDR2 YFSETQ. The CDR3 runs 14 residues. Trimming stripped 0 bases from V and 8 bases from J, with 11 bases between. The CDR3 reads CASSLVQGNEKLFF. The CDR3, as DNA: TGCGCCAGCAGCTTGGTACAGGGTAACGAAAAACTGTTTTTT.

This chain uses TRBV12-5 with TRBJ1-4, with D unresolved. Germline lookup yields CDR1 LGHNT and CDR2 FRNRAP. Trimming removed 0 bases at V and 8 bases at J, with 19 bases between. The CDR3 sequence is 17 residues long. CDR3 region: CASGLVQYSPSGEKLFF. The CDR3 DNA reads TGTGCTAGTGGTTTGGTACAGTACAGCCCGAGTGGGGAAAAACTGTTTTTT.

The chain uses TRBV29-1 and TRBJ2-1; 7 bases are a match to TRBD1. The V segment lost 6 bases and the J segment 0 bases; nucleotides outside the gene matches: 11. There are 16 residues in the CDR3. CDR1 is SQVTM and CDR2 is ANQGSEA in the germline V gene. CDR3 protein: CSVDRQGGLSYNEQFF. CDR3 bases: TGCAGCGTGGATAGACAGGGTGGCCTCTCCTACAATGAGCAGTTCTTC.

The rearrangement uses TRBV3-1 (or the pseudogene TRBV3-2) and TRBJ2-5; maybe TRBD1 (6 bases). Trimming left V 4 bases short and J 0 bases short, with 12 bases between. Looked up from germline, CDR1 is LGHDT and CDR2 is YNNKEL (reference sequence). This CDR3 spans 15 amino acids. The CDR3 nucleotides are TGTGCCAGCAGCCCCCCACAGGGTTACCAAGAGACCCAGTACTTC. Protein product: CASSPPQGYQETQYF.

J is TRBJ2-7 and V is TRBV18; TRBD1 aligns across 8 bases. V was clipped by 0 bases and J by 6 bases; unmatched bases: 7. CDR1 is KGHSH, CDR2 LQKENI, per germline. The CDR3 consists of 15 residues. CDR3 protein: CASSPPGQGSGEQYF. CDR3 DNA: TGTGCCAGCTCACCACCCGGACAGGGTTCAGGCGAGCAGTACTTC.

The CDR3 reads CASSESGGQGTDTQYF. The CDR3 nucleotides are TGCGCCAGCAGTGAGTCGGGGGGACAGGGCACAGATACGCAGTATTTT. The chain employs TRBV10-2 and TRBJ2-3; 8 nucleotides line up with TRBD1. The V segment lost 0 bases and the J segment 1 base; nucleotides outside the gene matches: 3. Germline lookup yields CDR1 WSHSY and CDR2 SAAADI. This CDR3 contains 16 residues.

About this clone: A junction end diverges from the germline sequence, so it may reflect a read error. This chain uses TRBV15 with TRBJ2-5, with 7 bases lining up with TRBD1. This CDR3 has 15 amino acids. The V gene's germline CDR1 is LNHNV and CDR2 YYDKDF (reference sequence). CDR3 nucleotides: TGTGCCATCAGCTCCTTAACTACAGGGGAGGAGACCCAGTACTTC. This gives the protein CAISSLTTGEETQYF.

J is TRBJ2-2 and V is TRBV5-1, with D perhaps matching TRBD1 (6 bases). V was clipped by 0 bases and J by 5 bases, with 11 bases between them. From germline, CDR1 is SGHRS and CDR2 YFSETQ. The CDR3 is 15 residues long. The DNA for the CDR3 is TGCGCCAGCAGCTTGGGGGCCAGGGGAACCGGGGAGCTGTTTTTT. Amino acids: CASSLGARGTGELFF.

The chain's CDR3 is CASSPTGGSYNSPLHF. CDR3 nucleotides: TGTGCCAGCTCACCTACAGGGGGCTCCTATAATTCACCCCTCCACTTT. The rearrangement uses TRBV18 and TRBJ1-6, with 8 bases matching TRBD1. CDR1 and CDR2 from the germline V gene are KGHSH and LQKENI. This CDR3 has 16 residues. V lost 3 bases and J lost 0; bases outside the gene matches: 1.

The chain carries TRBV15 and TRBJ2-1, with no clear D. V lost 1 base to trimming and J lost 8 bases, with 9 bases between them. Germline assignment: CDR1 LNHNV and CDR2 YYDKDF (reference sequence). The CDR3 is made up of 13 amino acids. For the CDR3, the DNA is TGTGCCACCAGCAGAGGCGTCCCGGATGAGCAGTTCTTC. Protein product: CATSRGVPDEQFF.

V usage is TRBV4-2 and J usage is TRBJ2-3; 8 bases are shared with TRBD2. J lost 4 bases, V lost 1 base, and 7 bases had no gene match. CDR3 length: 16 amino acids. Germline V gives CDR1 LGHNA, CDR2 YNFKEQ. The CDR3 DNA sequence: TGTGCCAGCAGCCAAGGGACCGGGAGGGAGGCAGATACGCAGTATTTT. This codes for CASSQGTGREADTQYF.

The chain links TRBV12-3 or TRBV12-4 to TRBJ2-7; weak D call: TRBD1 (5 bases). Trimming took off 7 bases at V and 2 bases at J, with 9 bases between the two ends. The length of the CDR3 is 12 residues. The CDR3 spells CASTQVPYEQYF. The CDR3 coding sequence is TGTGCCAGCACACAGGTCCCCTACGAGCAGTACTTC.

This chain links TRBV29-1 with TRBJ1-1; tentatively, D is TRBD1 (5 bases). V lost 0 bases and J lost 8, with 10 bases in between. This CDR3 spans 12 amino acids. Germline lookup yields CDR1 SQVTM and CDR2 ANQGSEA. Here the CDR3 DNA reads TGCAGCGTTGAAGATAGGGGTCTCGAAGCTTTCTTT. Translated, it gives CSVEDRGLEAFF.